Following are 15 T cell receptor beta chains from one sample sequenced in a study of blood T cells in healthy people across ages. The authors ran a second PCR of about 7 to 11 cycles using a sample-barcoded 5' primer and a J-beta primer mix. TCRdb passed the 5' RACE reads through MiXCR, listing each CDR3 protein once. The sample records 450,000 to 650,000 distinct CDR3 sequences, 20% to 30% being singletons. The data also belong to a second study, concerning T cells of mothers and their children.

Sequenced material: blood. All receptors derive from a boy younger than 18 in good health.

The chain combines TRBV4-3 with TRBJ1-1; 7 bases line up with TRBD1. The ends lost 1 base at V and 5 bases at J; junction bases unmatched: 4. Germline V gene sequence: CDR1 LGHNA, CDR2 YSLEER. The CDR3 is made up of 14 amino acids. The CDR3 DNA is TGCGCCAGCAGCCAAGCGGGCAGGGGGACTGAAGCTTTCTTT. It encodes CASSQAGRGTEAFF.

This clonotype showed up just a few times. This chain joins TRBV12-3 or TRBV12-4 and TRBJ1-1; perhaps TRBD1 as D (6 bases). Trimming removed 3 bases from V and 11 bases from J, with 19 bases in between. This CDR3 region has 14 residues. CDR3 residues: CASSFTGLLGEAFF. The CDR3 DNA sequence: TGTGCCAGCAGTTTCACAGGGCTTCTCGGGGAGGCTTTCTTT.

The sample holds a few counts of this clonotype. The chain couples TRBV29-1 to TRBJ2-7; the D is unclear. This CDR3 is built from 11 residues. Trimming cost V 7 bases and J 2 bases, with 9 bases left between them. From germline, CDR1 is SQVTM and CDR2 ANQGSEA. This chain's CDR3 is CSAGFAYEQYF. The CDR3 DNA is TGCAGCGCTGGGTTCGCCTACGAGCAGTACTTC.

The chain employs TRBV20-1 and TRBJ1-4; no firm D call. V was pared by 3 bases and J by 8 bases, with 10 bases between. This CDR3 region has 12 residues. The germline CDR1 and CDR2 sequences are DFQATT and SNEGSKA (reference sequence). The CDR3 nucleotides read TGCAGTGCTAGGGTCCTTACGGAAAAACTGTTTTTT. Residues: CSARVLTEKLFF.

This chain's CDR3 is CASSFKGQGITDTQYF. The CDR3 nucleotides are TGTGCCAGCAGCTTTAAAGGACAGGGGATCACAGATACGCAGTATTTT. V usage is TRBV7-8 and J usage is TRBJ2-3, with 9 bases identical to TRBD1. Germline V gene data show CDR1 as SGHVS and CDR2 as FQNEAQ. The CDR3 sequence is 16 residues long. Trimming cost V 3 bases and J 2 bases; bases outside gene matches: 6.

This clonotype was picked up one time. The chain employs TRBV6-6 and TRBJ1-4, with D possibly TRBD1 on 5 matching bases. This CDR3 region has 15 residues. V was clipped by 4 bases and J by 5 bases, with 14 bases between them. Looked up from germline, CDR1 is MNHNY and CDR2 is SVGAGI (reference sequence). CDR3 loop: CASSSGREWNEKLFF. The CDR3 DNA sequence: TGTGCCAGCAGTTCGGGCAGGGAGTGGAATGAAAAACTGTTTTTT.

The V and J genes are TRBV9 and TRBJ1-3; D is possibly TRBD1 (6 bases). With 4 bases removed from V and 0 bases from J, the gap between germline ends came to 11 bases. Germline CDR1 is SGDLS and CDR2 is YYNGEE. The CDR3 is 15 residues long. CDR3 sequence reads: CASSTGLSSGNTIYF. In nucleotides, the CDR3 is TGTGCCAGCAGCACAGGGTTGAGCTCTGGAAACACCATATATTTT.

The CDR3 is CASSQGVSRNTDTQYF. The DNA of the CDR3 is TGCGCCAGCAGTCAAGGGGTGTCGAGAAACACAGATACGCAGTATTTT. The chain combines TRBV23-1 with TRBJ2-3; D unclear. TRBV23-1 is an ORF; its function is uncertain. This CDR3 contains 16 residues. Trimming shortened V by 2 bases and J by 2 bases, and 14 bases separated the two germline ends.

This chain joins TRBV5-5 and TRBJ1-5, with D uncertain. Germline CDR1 reads SGHKS; CDR2 reads YYEKEE (reference sequence). Trimming shortened V by 4 bases and J by 1 base, and 9 bases separated the two germline ends. The CDR3 consists of 14 residues. This CDR3 reads CASSPRRSNQPQHF. In DNA form, the CDR3 reads TGTGCCAGCAGCCCTAGACGGAGCAATCAGCCCCAGCATTTT. Using reference TRBV5-5 and TRBJ1-5 for the parts outside the CDR3, the full variable domain is DAGVTQSPTHLIKTRGQQVTLRCSPISGHKSVSWYQQVLGQGPQFIFQYYEKEERGRGNFPDRFSARQFPNYSSELNVNALLLGDSALYLCASSPRRSNQPQHFGDGTRLSIL.

This chain uses TRBV3-1 with TRBJ1-2; 10 bases map to TRBD1. The trim removed 4 bases at V and 8 bases at J, leaving 7 bases unmatched. Germline V gene sequence: CDR1 LGHDT, CDR2 YNNKEL (reference sequence). This CDR3 has 14 residues. The CDR3 reads CASSRRQGAGGYTF. As DNA, the CDR3 is TGTGCCAGCAGCCGTCGACAGGGGGCGGGCGGCTACACCTTC.

This clonotype appeared many times. The chain is built from TRBV4-1 and TRBJ2-1, with D unclear. The length of the CDR3 is 15 residues. V dropped 1 base and J dropped 5 bases, with 12 bases sitting between them. Germline-derived CDR1 and CDR2 are MGHRA and YSYEKL. CDR3 loop: CASSQVPIPNNEQFF. In DNA form, the CDR3 reads TGCGCCAGCAGCCAAGTGCCCATTCCGAACAATGAGCAGTTCTTC.

This clonotype came up a few times. The chain uses TRBV19 and TRBJ1-2, with 9 bases that match TRBD1. Per germline, CDR1 LNHDA and CDR2 SQIVND (reference sequence). The J segment lost 2 bases and the V segment lost 5 bases, leaving 6 bases of the junction unmatched. The CDR3 loop spans 15 amino acids. The chain's CDR3 is CASSGGTGINYGYTF. DNA of the CDR3: TGTGCCAGTAGTGGAGGGACAGGGATCAACTATGGCTACACCTTC.

The genes are TRBV20-1 and TRBJ2-1, with 14 bases identical to TRBD2. The V segment lost 5 bases and the J segment 5 bases; nucleotides outside the gene matches: 8. Germline V gene data show CDR1 as DFQATT and CDR2 as SNEGSKA (reference sequence). The CDR3 has 16 residues. The CDR3 here is CSARGTSGRGNNEQFF. DNA of the CDR3: TGCAGTGCTCGCGGGACTAGCGGGAGAGGGAACAATGAGCAGTTCTTC.

This clonotype came up once. V gene TRBV7-2 combines with J gene TRBJ2-1, with TRBD2 matching 8 bases. The germline V gene encodes CDR1 SGHTA and CDR2 FQGNSA. J lost 4 bases, V lost 7 bases, and 9 bases had no gene match. The CDR3 length is 15 residues. Written as DNA, the CDR3 is TGTGCCAGCAATAGGGCGGGAGGTCGATACAATGAGCAGTTCTTC. It translates to CASNRAGGRYNEQFF.

V gene TRBV30 combines with J gene TRBJ2-5, with TRBD1 matching 7 bases. Gene TRBJ2-7 matches the end of the DNA better, so the J call may be wrong. Looked up from germline, CDR1 is GTSNPN and CDR2 is SVGIG (reference sequence). The CDR3 extends over 14 amino acids. The CDR3 protein is CAWSLDRTLYEQYF. The CDR3 region has the DNA TGTGCCTGGAGTTTGGACAGGACCCTCTACGAGCAGTACTTC.